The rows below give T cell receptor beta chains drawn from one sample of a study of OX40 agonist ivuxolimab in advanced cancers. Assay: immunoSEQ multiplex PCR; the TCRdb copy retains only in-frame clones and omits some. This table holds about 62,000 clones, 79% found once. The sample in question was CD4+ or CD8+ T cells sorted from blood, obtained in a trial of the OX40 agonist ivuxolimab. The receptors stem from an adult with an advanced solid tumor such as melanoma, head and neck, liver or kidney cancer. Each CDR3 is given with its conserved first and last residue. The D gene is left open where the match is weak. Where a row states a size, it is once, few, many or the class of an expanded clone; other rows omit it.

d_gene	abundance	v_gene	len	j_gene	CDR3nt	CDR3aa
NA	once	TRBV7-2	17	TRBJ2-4	TGTGCCAGCAGCTTACTCGAGCGGGCCCTAGCCAAAAACATTCAGTACTTC	CASSLLERALAKNIQYF
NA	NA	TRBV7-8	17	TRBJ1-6	TGTGCCAGCAGCTTAGAGGGACGGGGCTCCTATAATTCACCCCTCCACTTT	CASSLEGRGSYNSPLHF
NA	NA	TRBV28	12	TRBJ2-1	TGTGCCAGCACCTGGGGCTACAATGAGCAGTTCTTC	CASTWGYNEQFF
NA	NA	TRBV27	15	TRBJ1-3	TGTGCCAGCAGTACAGGGATGAGGACCGGAAACACCATATATTTT	CASSTGMRTGNTIYF
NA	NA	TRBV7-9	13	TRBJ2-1	TGTGCCAGCAGCTTAGTAGGGGCGAATGAGCAGTTCTTC	CASSLVGANEQFF
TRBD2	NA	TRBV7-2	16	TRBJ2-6	TGTGCCAGCAGCGGACTAGCGGGAGCTGGGGCCAACGTCCTGACTTTC	CASSGLAGAGANVLTF
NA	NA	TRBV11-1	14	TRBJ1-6	TGTGCCAGCAGCTCGTTGCCAGGGGATTCACCCCTCCACTTT	CASSSLPGDSPLHF
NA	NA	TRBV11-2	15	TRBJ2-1	TGTGCCAGCACCCTTGGCGCGAGCTCCTACAATGAGCAGTTCTTC	CASTLGASSYNEQFF
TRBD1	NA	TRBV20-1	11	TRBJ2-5	TGCAGTGCCTCACAGGGGGAGACCCAGTACTTC	CSASQGETQYF
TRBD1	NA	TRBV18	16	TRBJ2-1	TGTGCCAGCTCCCAGGACAGGGGGCTTTTCTACAATGAGCAGTTCTTC	CASSQDRGLFYNEQFF
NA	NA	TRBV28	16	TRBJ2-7	TGTGCCAGCAGCCACGCGATGGGACTGGACGGATACGAGCAGTACTTC	CASSHAMGLDGYEQYF
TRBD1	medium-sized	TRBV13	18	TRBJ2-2	TGTGCCAGCAGCTCCACAGGGGGGACTTGGCTTAACACCGGGGAGCTGTTTTTT	CASSSTGGTWLNTGELFF
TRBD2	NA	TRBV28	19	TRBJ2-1	TGTGCCAGCAGCCTAGGGGGGACTAGCGGGAGAGCTCGCCACAATGAGCAGTTCTTC	CASSLGGTSGRARHNEQFF
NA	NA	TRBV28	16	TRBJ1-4	TGTGCCAGCAGTTATTCAACAGGGCCCACTAATGAAAAACTGTTTTTT	CASSYSTGPTNEKLFF
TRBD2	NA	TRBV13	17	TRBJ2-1	TGTGCCAGCAGCTTCATAGCGGGGGGGCCAGGGTACAATGAGCAGTTCTTC	CASSFIAGGPGYNEQFF
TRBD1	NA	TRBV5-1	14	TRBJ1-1	TGCGCCAGCAGCTTAAACAGGGGGAACACTGAAGCTTTCTTT	CASSLNRGNTEAFF
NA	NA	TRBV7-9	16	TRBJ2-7	TGCGCCAGCAGCCAAGAATTTGCAGGGCGGACCTACGAGCAGTACTTC	CASSQEFAGRTYEQYF
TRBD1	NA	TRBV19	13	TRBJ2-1	TGTGCCAGTAGGACAGGGGAACGCAATGAGCAGTTCTTC	CASRTGERNEQFF
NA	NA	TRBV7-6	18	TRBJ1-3	TGTGCCAGCAGCTTAGCGGAGGCCAGTGGGAGCTCTGGAAACACCATATATTTT	CASSLAEASGSSGNTIYF
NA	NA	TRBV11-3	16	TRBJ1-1	TGTGCCAGCAGCGGCGCTGGGGGACGCATGAACACTGAAGCTTTCTTT	CASSGAGGRMNTEAFF
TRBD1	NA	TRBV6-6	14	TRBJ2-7	TGTGCCAGCAGTCCCGGGACAGGGCCTTACGAGCAGTACTTC	CASSPGTGPYEQYF
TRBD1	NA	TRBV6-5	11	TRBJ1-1	TGTGCCAGCAGGGGGACAGGTGAAGCTTTCTTT	CASRGTGEAFF
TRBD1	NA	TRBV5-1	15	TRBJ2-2	TGCGCCAGCAGCTTGAGGACAGGGGCGGTCGGGGAGCTGTTTTTT	CASSLRTGAVGELFF
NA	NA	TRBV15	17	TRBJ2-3	TGTGCCACCAGCAGAGAAGGTGGGGACTGGCTCACAGATACGCAGTATTTT	CATSREGGDWLTDTQYF
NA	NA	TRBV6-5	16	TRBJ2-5	TGTGCCAGCAGTTACTCGGGCGGGAGAGGGGGAGAGACCCAGTACTTC	CASSYSGGRGGETQYF
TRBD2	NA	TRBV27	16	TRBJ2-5	TGTGCCAGCAGTCGTAGCGGGAGTTTCCTCCAAGAGACCCAGTACTTC	CASSRSGSFLQETQYF
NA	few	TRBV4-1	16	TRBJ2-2	TGCGCCAGCAGCCAAGTTCAGGGGCGCGGCACCGGGGAGCTGTTTTTT	CASSQVQGRGTGELFF
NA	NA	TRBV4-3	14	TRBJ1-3	TGCGCCAGCAGCCCGGACACCTCTGGAAACACCATATATTTT	CASSPDTSGNTIYF
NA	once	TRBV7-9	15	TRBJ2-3	TGTGCCAGCAGCTTAGGGTCCAGCGGAACAGATACGCAGTATTTT	CASSLGSSGTDTQYF
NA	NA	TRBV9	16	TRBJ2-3	TGTGCCAGCAGCCTCAGACCTAGTGGCGGCACAGATACGCAGTATTTT	CASSLRPSGGTDTQYF
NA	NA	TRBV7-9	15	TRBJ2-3	TGTGCCAGCAGCAATCTTCCCCAACTCACAGATACGCAGTATTTT	CASSNLPQLTDTQYF
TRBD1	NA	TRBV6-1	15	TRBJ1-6	TGTGCCGTAGGACAGGAGAGCTCCTATAATTCACCCCTCCACTTT	CAVGQESSYNSPLHF
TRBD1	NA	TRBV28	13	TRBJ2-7	TGTGCCAGCAGGGGACAGGGGCGGGACGAGCAGTACTTC	CASRGQGRDEQYF
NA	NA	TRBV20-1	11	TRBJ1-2	TGCAGTGCGACAGATAACTATGGCTACACCTTC	CSATDNYGYTF
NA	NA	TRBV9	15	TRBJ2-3	TGTGCCAGCAGCGTAGGAAGACTAGGCACAGATACGCAGTATTTT	CASSVGRLGTDTQYF
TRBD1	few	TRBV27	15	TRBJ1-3	TGTGCCAGCAGCCCTACAGGGGCGTTTGGAAACACCATATATTTT	CASSPTGAFGNTIYF
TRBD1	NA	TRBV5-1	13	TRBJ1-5	TGCGCCAGCAGCTGGACAGGGAACCAGCCCCAGCATTTT	CASSWTGNQPQHF
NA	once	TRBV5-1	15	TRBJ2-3	TGCGCCAGCAGCTTGTTGCGGGGAACCACAGATACGCAGTATTTT	CASSLLRGTTDTQYF
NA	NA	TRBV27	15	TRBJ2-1	TGTGCCAGCGCCCCCGGGCCAAGCTCCTACAATGAGCAGTTCTTC	CASAPGPSSYNEQFF
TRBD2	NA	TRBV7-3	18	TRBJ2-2	TGTGCCAGCAGCTTCGTAGGCGGGAGACATGCGAGGACCGGGGAGCTGTTTTTT	CASSFVGGRHARTGELFF
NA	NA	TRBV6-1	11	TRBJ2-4	TGTGCCAGCAGTGAACGGGAAGGGAGGTACTTC	CASSEREGRYF